Reported below is one TCR beta chain. Original processing notes: Nucleated cell counts were estimated from reference gene primer amplification. Profiling relied on immunoSEQ multiplex PCR, and the TCRdb table lists in-frame clones only, not all of them. V, J and clone size are those of that table, while D and trimming were read from the DNA. The sample yields roughly 140,000 clones, roughly 81% seen once. The sample originates from a study of blood T cell repertoires in COVID-19. Turning to the study itself: Whether acute or convalescent, the COVID-19 samples came from the United States, Italy and Spain. T cells, B-cell-depleted T cells, or PBMCs supplied cDNA or gDNA.

The germline V gene has CDR1 SEHNR and CDR2 FQNEAQ (reference sequence). V lost 5 bases, J lost 3 bases, and 10 bases lay in between. The length of the CDR3 is 14 residues. V is TRBV7-9 and J is TRBJ2-2; D could derive from TRBD1 or TRBD2 (5 bases each). The sequence came from a human donor with acute or convalescent COVID-19. The donor label of this sample is uncertain. Specimen: peripheral blood. The CDR3 nucleotides are TGTGCCAGCAGCAGGGGAGAGTACACCGGGGAGCTGTTTTTT. It is translated as CASSRGEYTGELFF.